A single sample gave rise to the 12 T cell receptor beta chains below, sequenced in a study of neurological immune-mediated disorders. TCRdb recomputed calls from the 5' RACE reads with MiXCR, one row per CDR3 protein. The sample lists about 36,000 distinct CDR3 sequences, roughly 11% occurring once. Specified time point: technical triplicate 1. Sequencing input: PBMCs. The receptors originated from a man aged 55 to 69 with HTLV-1-associated myelopathy (HAM/TSP).

This clonotype was observed at least ten times. The chain couples TRBV4-2 to TRBJ2-2, with unresolved D. This CDR3 region has 16 residues. Trimming removed 0 bases at V and 0 bases at J, with 8 bases between. Germline V gene lookup returns CDR1 LGHNA and CDR2 YNFKEQ. The CDR3 DNA is TGTGCCAGCAGCCAAGAGGGAAACGCGAACACCGGGGAGCTGTTTTTT. As protein: CASSQEGNANTGELFF.

Ten or more counts support this clonotype. The chain has TRBV4-1 and TRBJ2-7; D gene ambiguous. The CDR3 totals 13 residues. Germline loops: CDR1 MGHRA, CDR2 YSYEKL. The V and J ends lost 4 bases and 3 bases respectively, with 10 bases between them. The CDR3 here is CASSLRESYEQYF. CDR3 sequence (DNA): TGCGCCAGCAGCCTCAGAGAGAGCTACGAGCAGTACTTC.

In its sample, this clonotype was seen many times. V gene TRBV6-6 combines with J gene TRBJ2-1; D gene unclear. V lost 3 bases and J 1 base, leaving 7 bases between the germline ends. Germline V lookup: CDR1 MNHNY, CDR2 SVGAGI (reference sequence). The CDR3 is 14 amino acids. CDR3 sequence reads: CASSYARSYNEQFF. As DNA, the CDR3 is TGTGCCAGCAGTTATGCGCGGTCCTACAATGAGCAGTTCTTC.

This clonotype appeared many times. The chain uses TRBV12-3 or TRBV12-4 and TRBJ2-7; 8 bases match TRBD1. CDR3 size: 16 residues. Trimming took 5 bases from V and 3 from J; bases not matched to a gene: 12. The CDR3 here is CASSPKGQGAHYEQYF. The CDR3 DNA is TGTGCCAGCAGTCCCAAAGGGCAGGGGGCGCACTACGAGCAGTACTTC.

Many counts were recorded for this clonotype. The rearrangement uses TRBV20-1 and TRBJ1-1; the match to TRBD1 covers 9 bases. Germline V gene sequence: CDR1 DFQATT, CDR2 SNEGSKA (reference sequence). The CDR3 is 12 residues long. V was pared by 6 bases and J by 4 bases, with 3 bases of the junction left unmatched. The CDR3 sequence: CSAMTGGTEAFF. The CDR3 region has the DNA TGCAGTGCCATGACAGGGGGCACTGAAGCTTTCTTT.

At least ten counts were recorded for this clonotype. The J gene is TRBJ2-7, the V gene TRBV5-1, with D uncertain. V was clipped by 3 bases and J by 3 bases, with 7 bases between them. Germline V gives CDR1 SGHRS, CDR2 YFSETQ. The CDR3 extends over 12 amino acids. The chain's CDR3 is CASSSEDYEQYF. The CDR3 DNA is TGCGCCAGCAGCTCCGAAGACTACGAGCAGTACTTC.

This clonotype was observed at least ten times. The chain joins TRBV5-6 to TRBJ1-1, with D unresolved. The CDR3 contains 14 residues. Trimming left V 0 bases short and J 1 base short, with 7 bases between. Per germline, CDR1 SGHDT and CDR2 YYEEEE. The CDR3 sequence is CASSLVSRNTEAFF. CDR3 sequence (DNA): TGTGCCAGCAGCTTGGTTAGTCGGAACACTGAAGCTTTCTTT.

This clonotype was seen repeatedly, ten times or more. V and J are TRBV15 and TRBJ1-2, with a possible D match to TRBD1 (5 bases). The V end was cut by 0 bases, the J end by 4 bases, with 9 bases between. Germline lookup yields CDR1 LNHNV and CDR2 YYDKDF (reference sequence). There are 14 residues in the CDR3. The CDR3 bases are TGTGCCACCAGCAGAGATAGAGGGGCCTATGGCTACACCTTC. Amino acid sequence: CATSRDRGAYGYTF.

This clonotype was seen at least ten times. CDR3 sequence reads: CASSDIPDTQYF. The CDR3 DNA sequence: TGTGCCAGCTCGGATATCCCAGATACGCAGTATTTT. The chain carries TRBV2 and TRBJ2-3, with D uncertain. The V end was cut by 8 bases, the J end by 4 bases, with 10 bases between. Looked up from germline, CDR1 is SNHLY and CDR2 is FYNNEI. The CDR3 runs to 12 residues. Full variable domain (remainder filled in from reference TRBV2 and TRBJ2-3): EPEVTQTPSHQVTQMGQEVILRCVPISNHLYFYWYRQILGQKVEFLVSFYNNEISEKSEIFDDQFSVERPDGSNFTLKIRSTKLEDSAMYFCASSDIPDTQYFGPGTRLTVL.

In its sample, this clonotype was seen many times. CDR3 sequence reads: CASSAGLSSYEQYF. The DNA for the CDR3 is TGTGCCAGCAGTGCCGGACTGAGCTCCTACGAGCAGTACTTC. This chain joins TRBV25-1 and TRBJ2-7; D perhaps matches TRBD2 (5 bases). V was pared by 4 bases and J by 0 bases, with 10 bases between. This CDR3 has 14 residues. Germline V gene sequence: CDR1 MGHDK, CDR2 SYGVNS.

By its share, this clonotype is large. The chain has TRBV5-1 and TRBJ2-5, with a tentative D call TRBD2 (6 bases). The germline V and J ends were trimmed by 0 bases and 5 bases, with 8 bases remaining between them. The CDR3 loop spans 13 amino acids. The germline V gene encodes CDR1 SGHRS and CDR2 YFSETQ. CDR3 coding DNA: TGCGCCAGCAGCTTGGTGGAGGGGGAGACCCAGTACTTC. The encoded protein is CASSLVEGETQYF.

This clonotype was counted many times. The rearrangement uses TRBV6-1 and TRBJ2-2; 7 nucleotides align to TRBD2. CDR1 MNHNS and CDR2 SASEGT come from the germline V gene. Trimming took 6 bases from V and 3 from J; bases not matched to a gene: 4. This CDR3 has 14 amino acids. CDR3 in DNA: TGTGCCAGCAGAGAGGGAGGGTACACCGGGGAGCTGTTTTTT. Translation: CASREGGYTGELFF.